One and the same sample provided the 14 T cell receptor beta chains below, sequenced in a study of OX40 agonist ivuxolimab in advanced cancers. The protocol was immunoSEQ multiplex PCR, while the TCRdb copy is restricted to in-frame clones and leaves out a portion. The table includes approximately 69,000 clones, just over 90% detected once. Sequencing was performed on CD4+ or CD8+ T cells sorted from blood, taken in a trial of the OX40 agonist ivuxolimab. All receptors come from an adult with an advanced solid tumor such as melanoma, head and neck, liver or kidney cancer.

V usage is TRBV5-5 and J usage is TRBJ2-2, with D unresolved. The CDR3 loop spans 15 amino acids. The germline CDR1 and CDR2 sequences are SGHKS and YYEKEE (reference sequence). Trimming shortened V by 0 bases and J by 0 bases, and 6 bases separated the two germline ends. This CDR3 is CASSLETANTGELFF. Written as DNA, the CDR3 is TGTGCCAGCAGCTTGGAAACTGCGAACACCGGGGAGCTGTTTTTT.

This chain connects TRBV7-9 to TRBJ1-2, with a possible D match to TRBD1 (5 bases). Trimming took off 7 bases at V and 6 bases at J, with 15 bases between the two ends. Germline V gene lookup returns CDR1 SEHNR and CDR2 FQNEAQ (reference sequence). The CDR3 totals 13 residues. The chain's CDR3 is CASTVSWGDGYTF. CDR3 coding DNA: TGTGCCAGCACTGTATCGTGGGGGGATGGCTACACCTTC.

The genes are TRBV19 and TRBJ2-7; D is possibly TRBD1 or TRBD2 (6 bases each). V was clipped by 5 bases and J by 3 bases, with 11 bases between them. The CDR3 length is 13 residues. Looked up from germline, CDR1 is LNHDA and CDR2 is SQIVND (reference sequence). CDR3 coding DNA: TGTGCCAGTAGTCCCGGGGGCAACTACGAGCAGTACTTC. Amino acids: CASSPGGNYEQYF.

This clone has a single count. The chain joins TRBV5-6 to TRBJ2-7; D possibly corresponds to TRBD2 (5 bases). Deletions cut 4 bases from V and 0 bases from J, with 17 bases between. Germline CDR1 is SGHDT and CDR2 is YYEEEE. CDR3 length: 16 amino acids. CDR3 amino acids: CASSGRRKSGSYEQYF. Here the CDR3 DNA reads TGTGCCAGCAGCGGGAGAAGAAAGTCGGGCTCCTACGAGCAGTACTTC.

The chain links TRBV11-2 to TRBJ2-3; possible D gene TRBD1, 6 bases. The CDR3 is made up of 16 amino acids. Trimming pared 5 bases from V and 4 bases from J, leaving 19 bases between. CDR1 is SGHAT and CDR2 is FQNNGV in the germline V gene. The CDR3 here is CASSRISTGRADTQYF. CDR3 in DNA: TGTGCCAGCAGCCGAATAAGCACAGGGCGCGCAGATACGCAGTATTTT.

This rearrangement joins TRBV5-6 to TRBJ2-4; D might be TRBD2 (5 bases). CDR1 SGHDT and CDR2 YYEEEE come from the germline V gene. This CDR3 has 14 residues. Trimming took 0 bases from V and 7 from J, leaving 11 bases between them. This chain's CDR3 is CASSLALAWNIQYF. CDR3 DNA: TGTGCCAGCAGCTTGGCCCTAGCTTGGAACATTCAGTACTTC.

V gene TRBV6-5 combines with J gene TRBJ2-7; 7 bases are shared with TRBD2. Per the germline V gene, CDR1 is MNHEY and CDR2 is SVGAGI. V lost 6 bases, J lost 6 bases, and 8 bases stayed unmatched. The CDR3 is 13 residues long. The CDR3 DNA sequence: TGTGCCAGCAGGCCTGCGGGAGTTTCCGAGCAGTACTTC. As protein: CASRPAGVSEQYF.

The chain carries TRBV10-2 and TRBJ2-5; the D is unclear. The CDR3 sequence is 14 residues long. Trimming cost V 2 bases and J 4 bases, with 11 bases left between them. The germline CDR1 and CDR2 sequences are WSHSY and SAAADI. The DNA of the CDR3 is TGCGCCAGCAGTGAGATCGGAAAAGGAGAGACCCAGTACTTC. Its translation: CASSEIGKGETQYF.

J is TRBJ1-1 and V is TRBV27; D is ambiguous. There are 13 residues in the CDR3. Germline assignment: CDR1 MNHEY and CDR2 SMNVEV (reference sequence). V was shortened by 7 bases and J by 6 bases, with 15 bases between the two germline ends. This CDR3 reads CASITAFGAEAFF. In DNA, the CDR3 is TGTGCCAGCATAACGGCCTTCGGGGCTGAAGCTTTCTTT.

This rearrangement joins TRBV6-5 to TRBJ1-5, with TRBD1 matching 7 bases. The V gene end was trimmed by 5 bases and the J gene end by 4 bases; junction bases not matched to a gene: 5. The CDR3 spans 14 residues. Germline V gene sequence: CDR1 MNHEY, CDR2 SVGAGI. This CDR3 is CASSRQGGNQPQHF. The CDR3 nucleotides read TGTGCCAGCAGTAGACAGGGCGGTAATCAGCCCCAGCATTTT.

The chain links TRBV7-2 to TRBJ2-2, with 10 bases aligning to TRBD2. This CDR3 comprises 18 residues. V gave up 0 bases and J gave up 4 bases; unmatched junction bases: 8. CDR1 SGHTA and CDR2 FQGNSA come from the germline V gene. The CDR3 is CASSLARSSGSPTGELFF. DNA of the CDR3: TGTGCCAGCAGCTTAGCGAGGTCTAGCGGGAGCCCCACCGGGGAGCTGTTTTTT. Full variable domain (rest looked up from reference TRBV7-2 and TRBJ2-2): GAGVSQSPSNKVTEKGKDVELRCDPISGHTALYWYRQSLGQGLEFLIYFQGNSAPDKSGLPSDRFSAERTGGSVSTLTIQRTQQEDSAVYLCASSLARSSGSPTGELFFGEGSRLTVL.

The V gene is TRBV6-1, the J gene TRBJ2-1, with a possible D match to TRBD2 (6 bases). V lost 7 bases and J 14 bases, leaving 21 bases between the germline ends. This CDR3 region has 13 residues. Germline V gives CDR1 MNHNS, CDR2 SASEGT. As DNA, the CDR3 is TGTGCCAGCAAAATGGCGGGCCAGACTAGTAAGTTCTTC. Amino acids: CASKMAGQTSKFF.

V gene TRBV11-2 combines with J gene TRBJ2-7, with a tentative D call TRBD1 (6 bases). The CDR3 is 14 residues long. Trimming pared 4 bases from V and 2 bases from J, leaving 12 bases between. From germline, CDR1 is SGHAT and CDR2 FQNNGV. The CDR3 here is CASSSTGRAYEQYF. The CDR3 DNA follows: TGTGCCAGCAGCTCAACAGGGCGGGCCTACGAGCAGTACTTC.

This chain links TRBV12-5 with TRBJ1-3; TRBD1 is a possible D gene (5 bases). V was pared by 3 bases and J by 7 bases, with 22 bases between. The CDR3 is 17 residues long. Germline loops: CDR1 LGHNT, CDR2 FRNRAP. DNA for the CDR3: TGTGCTAGTGGTTTTCTGATGGCAGGGAAGCCACTTAACACCATATATTTT. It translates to CASGFLMAGKPLNTIYF.